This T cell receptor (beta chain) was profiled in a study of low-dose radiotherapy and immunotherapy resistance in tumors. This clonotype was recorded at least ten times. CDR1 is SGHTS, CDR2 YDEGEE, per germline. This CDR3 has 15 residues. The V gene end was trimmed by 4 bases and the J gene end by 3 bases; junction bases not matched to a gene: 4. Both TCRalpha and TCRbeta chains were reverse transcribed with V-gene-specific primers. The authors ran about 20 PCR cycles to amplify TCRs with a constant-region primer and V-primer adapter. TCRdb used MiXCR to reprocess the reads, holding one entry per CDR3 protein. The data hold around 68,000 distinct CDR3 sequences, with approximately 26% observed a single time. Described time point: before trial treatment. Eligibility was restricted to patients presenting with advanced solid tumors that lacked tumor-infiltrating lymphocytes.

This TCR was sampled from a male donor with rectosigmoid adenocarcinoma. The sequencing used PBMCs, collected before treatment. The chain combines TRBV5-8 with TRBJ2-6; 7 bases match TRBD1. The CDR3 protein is CASSKQGFGANVLTF. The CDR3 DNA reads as TGTGCCAGCAGCAAACAGGGGTTTGGGGCCAACGTCCTGACTTTC.